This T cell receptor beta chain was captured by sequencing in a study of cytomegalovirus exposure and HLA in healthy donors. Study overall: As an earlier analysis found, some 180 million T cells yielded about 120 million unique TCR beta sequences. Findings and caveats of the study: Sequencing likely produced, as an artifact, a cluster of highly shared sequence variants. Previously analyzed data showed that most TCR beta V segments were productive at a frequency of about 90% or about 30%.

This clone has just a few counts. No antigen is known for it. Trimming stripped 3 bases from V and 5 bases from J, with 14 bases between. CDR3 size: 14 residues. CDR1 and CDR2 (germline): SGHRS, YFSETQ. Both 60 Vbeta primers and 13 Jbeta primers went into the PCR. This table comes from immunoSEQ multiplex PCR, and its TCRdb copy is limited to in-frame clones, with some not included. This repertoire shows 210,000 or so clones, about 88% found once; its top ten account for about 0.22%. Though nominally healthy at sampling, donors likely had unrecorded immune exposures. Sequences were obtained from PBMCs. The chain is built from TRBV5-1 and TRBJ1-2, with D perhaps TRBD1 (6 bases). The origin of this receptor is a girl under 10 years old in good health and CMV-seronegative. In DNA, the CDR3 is TGCGCCAGCAGCTCGGACAGCTCCAAGTATGGCTACACCTTC. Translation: CASSSDSSKYGYTF. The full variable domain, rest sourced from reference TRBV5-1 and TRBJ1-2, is KAGVTQTPRYLIKTRGQQVTLSCSPISGHRSVSWYQQTPGQGLQFLFEYFSETQRNKGNFPGRFSGRQFSNSRSEMNVSTLELGDSALYLCASSSDSSKYGYTFGSGTRLTVV.